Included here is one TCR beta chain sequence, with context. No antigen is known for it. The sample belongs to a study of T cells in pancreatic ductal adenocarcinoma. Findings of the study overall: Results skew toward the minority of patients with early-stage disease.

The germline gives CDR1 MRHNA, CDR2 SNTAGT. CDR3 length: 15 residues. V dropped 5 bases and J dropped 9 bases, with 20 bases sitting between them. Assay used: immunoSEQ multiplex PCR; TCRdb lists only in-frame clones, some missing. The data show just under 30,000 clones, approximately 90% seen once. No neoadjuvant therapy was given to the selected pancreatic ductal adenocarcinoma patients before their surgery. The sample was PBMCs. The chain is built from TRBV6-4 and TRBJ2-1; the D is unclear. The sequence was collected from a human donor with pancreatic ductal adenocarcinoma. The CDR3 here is CASSLDRAVTFEQFF. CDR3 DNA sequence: TGTGCCAGCAGTCTTGATCGGGCCGTTACTTTTGAGCAGTTCTTC.